These 17 T cell receptor beta chains originate from one sample sequenced in a study of blood T cell repertoires in COVID-19. Repertoires were generated with immunoSEQ multiplex PCR, while TCRdb's copy carries only in-frame clones and drops some. The table records 80,000 to 90,000 clones, about 85% of them present only once. The source material was peripheral blood. The origin of the receptors is an elderly woman with COVID-19, enrolled during active disease.

V gene TRBV5-1 combines with J gene TRBJ2-1, with 12 bases fitting TRBD2. Germline V lookup: CDR1 SGHRS, CDR2 YFSETQ. Trimming at V came to 7 bases and at J to 10 bases, leaving 9 bases not matched to a gene. The CDR3 has 14 residues. The CDR3 DNA is TGCGCCAGCCAGACTAGCGGGAGAGTAGGAGAGCAGTTCTTC. Protein product: CASQTSGRVGEQFF.

This chain joins TRBV28 and TRBJ1-4, with D hard to call. In germline, CDR1 is MDHEN, CDR2 SYDVKM. V was shortened by 3 bases and J by 7 bases, with 15 bases between the two germline ends. This CDR3 spans 15 amino acids. Here the CDR3 DNA reads TGTGCCAGCAGTTTTGTCGGGGTCTTAGGTGAAAAACTGTTTTTT. Protein sequence: CASSFVGVLGEKLFF.

The chain couples TRBV10-3 to TRBJ1-6; TRBD1 agrees at 8 bases. The CDR3 has 14 residues. Losses at the gene ends were 5 bases for V and 8 bases for J; bases not matched to a gene: 5. Germline assignment: CDR1 ENHRY and CDR2 SYGVKD. CDR3: CAISLGQGYSPLHF. Written as DNA, the CDR3 is TGTGCCATCAGTCTAGGACAGGGTTATTCACCCCTCCACTTT.

This sequence joins TRBV2 and TRBJ1-2, with TRBD1 as a possible D gene (5 bases). The CDR3 sequence is 16 residues long. The V gene's germline CDR1 is SNHLY and CDR2 FYNNEI. V dropped 1 base and J dropped 4 bases, with 16 bases sitting between them. Written as DNA, the CDR3 is TGTGCCAGCAGTGAAGGGGGCGGCACGGGACTCTATGGCTACACCTTC. This sequence encodes CASSEGGGTGLYGYTF.

The V and J genes are TRBV28 and TRBJ1-1, with 7 bases aligning to TRBD1. Germline V CDR1 and CDR2: MDHEN, SYDVKM. With 2 bases clipped from V and 6 bases from J, the junction kept 3 bases outside the gene matches. CDR3 length: 13 residues. CDR3 residues: CASSLSGQAEAFF. CDR3 nucleotides: TGTGCCAGCAGTTTAAGTGGACAGGCTGAAGCTTTCTTT. Using reference TRBV28 and TRBJ1-1 for the parts outside the CDR3, the full variable domain is DVKVTQSSRYLVKRTGEKVFLECVQDMDHENMFWYRQDPGLGLRLIYFSYDVKMKEKGDIPEGYSVSREKKERFSLILESASTNQTSMYLCASSLSGQAEAFFGQGTRLTVV.

The chain uses TRBV5-1 and TRBJ2-5, with TRBD2 matching 7 bases. V lost 0 bases to trimming and J lost 9 bases; unmatched junction nucleotides: 5. Germline CDR1 is SGHRS and CDR2 is YFSETQ. This CDR3 has 13 amino acids. The CDR3 loop reads CASSLVWEGAQYF. Here the CDR3 DNA reads TGCGCCAGCAGCTTGGTTTGGGAGGGCGCCCAGTACTTC.

The chain recombines TRBV28 with TRBJ2-7, with D possibly matching TRBD2 (6 bases). The CDR3 length is 14 residues. Deletions cut 3 bases from V and 1 base from J, with 10 bases between. Germline V gene sequence: CDR1 MDHEN, CDR2 SYDVKM. CDR3 sequence reads: CASSFGGGSYEQYF. In DNA, the CDR3 is TGTGCCAGCAGTTTTGGGGGAGGATCCTACGAGCAGTACTTC.

V usage is TRBV24-1 and J usage is TRBJ2-5; TRBD2 is a possible D gene (5 bases). This CDR3 spans 13 amino acids. The V gene's germline CDR1 is KGHDR and CDR2 SFDVKD. Trimming removed 2 bases from V and 7 bases from J, with 10 bases in between. The DNA of the CDR3 is TGTGCCACCAGTGATTCGGGGTTCGGGACCCAGTACTTC. It translates to CATSDSGFGTQYF.

This clone has a single count. The genes are TRBV11-1 and TRBJ2-7, with D maybe TRBD2 (5 bases). The CDR3 totals 16 residues. Trimming took off 4 bases at V and 0 bases at J, with 16 bases between the two ends. The germline V gene encodes CDR1 SGHAT and CDR2 FQDESV (reference sequence). CDR3 nucleotides: TGTGCCAGCAGCTCGCGCAGAGGGATTAGCTCCTACGAGCAGTACTTC. As protein: CASSSRRGISSYEQYF.

This clone was counted only a few times. The rearrangement links TRBV5-1 to TRBJ1-3; a possible D gene is TRBD1 (6 bases). The V gene lost 1 base and the J gene lost 0 bases, with 23 bases spanning the gap. This CDR3 is 20 amino acids long. Germline assignment: CDR1 SGHRS and CDR2 YFSETQ. CDR3 sequence: CASSLWGQGRTLVSGNTIYF. CDR3 nucleotide sequence: TGCGCCAGCAGCTTGTGGGGCCAGGGGAGAACTCTGGTCTCTGGAAACACCATATATTTT.

The chain has TRBV7-2 and TRBJ2-7, with 9 bases that match TRBD1. Losses at the gene ends were 5 bases for V and 3 bases for J; bases not matched to a gene: 5. There are 14 residues in the CDR3. Germline V gene sequence: CDR1 SGHTA, CDR2 FQGNSA. The CDR3 DNA follows: TGTGCCAGCAGCGGCGGGACAGGGCTCTACGAGCAGTACTTC. This translates into CASSGGTGLYEQYF.

V usage is TRBV28 and J usage is TRBJ2-7; D call uncertain. CDR1 is MDHEN and CDR2 is SYDVKM in the germline V gene. The CDR3 runs 14 residues. V gave up 5 bases and J gave up 3 bases, with 14 bases separating them. Written as DNA, the CDR3 is TGTGCCAGCAGTCCCCTAAACAGCCACTACGAGCAGTACTTC. Translating gives CASSPLNSHYEQYF.

The rearrangement uses TRBV6-1 and TRBJ1-6, with D possibly being TRBD1 (5 bases). V dropped 2 bases and J dropped 10 bases, with 15 bases sitting between them. The CDR3 is made up of 15 amino acids. In germline, CDR1 is MNHNS, CDR2 SASEGT. CDR3 coding DNA: TGTGCCAGCAGTGAATGGACACAAGGTCGGTCACCCCTCCACTTT. Translating it yields CASSEWTQGRSPLHF.

V and J are TRBV4-1 and TRBJ2-2, with D tentatively TRBD1 (5 bases). Germline CDR1 and CDR2: MGHRA and YSYEKL. The CDR3 contains 17 residues. V lost 3 bases to trimming and J lost 0 bases, with 14 bases between them. As DNA, the CDR3 is TGCGCCAGCAGCCAGGACGACAGACCCGCGAACACCGGGGAGCTGTTTTTT. This sequence encodes CASSQDDRPANTGELFF.

The chain combines TRBV5-1 with TRBJ2-2, with 11 bases lining up with TRBD2. V lost 1 base and J lost 4; bases outside the gene matches: 6. Germline V gives CDR1 SGHRS, CDR2 YFSETQ. This CDR3 is 17 amino acids long. The CDR3 here is CASSLQPSGRSTGELFF. The CDR3 nucleotides read TGCGCCAGCAGCTTGCAACCTAGCGGGAGGAGCACCGGGGAGCTGTTTTTT.

The V call is TRBV18, the J call TRBJ1-1, with D unresolved. Looked up from germline, CDR1 is KGHSH and CDR2 is LQKENI. The CDR3 covers 13 residues. V was trimmed by 4 bases and J by 5 bases, leaving 11 bases between them. CDR3 loop: CASSQEVMTEAFF. The DNA for the CDR3 is TGTGCCAGCTCACAGGAGGTAATGACTGAAGCTTTCTTT.

The V gene is TRBV9, the J gene TRBJ1-3; 7 bases agree with TRBD1. V was clipped by 2 bases and J by 0 bases; unmatched bases: 8. The CDR3 has 17 amino acids. CDR1 is SGDLS, CDR2 YYNGEE, per germline. The CDR3 DNA is TGTGCCAGCAGCGTGGGACAGATGAGCTTCTCTGGAAACACCATATATTTT. Protein sequence: CASSVGQMSFSGNTIYF.